The T cell receptor beta chain under discussion was sequenced for a study of T cells in tumors after PD-1 blockade. Sequencing used immunoSEQ multiplex PCR; TCRdb keeps in-frame clones, though not all of them. The sample comprises around 50,000 clones, 79% of which are singletons, and 15% to 20% rests with the top ten. Germline loops: CDR1 SGHDT, CDR2 YYEEEE. The CDR3 runs 16 residues. Trimming removed 0 bases from V and 6 bases from J; junction bases left unmatched: 8. The material was PBMCs, obtained before anti-PD-1 treatment. J is TRBJ2-3 and V is TRBV5-6; 9 nucleotides line up with TRBD2. This clonotype originated in a human donor with basal cell carcinoma. The CDR3 spells CASSLVGGGALDTQYF. For the CDR3, the DNA is TGTGCCAGCAGCTTGGTTGGCGGGGGGGCGCTCGATACGCAGTATTTT.